Included here is one TCR beta chain sequence, with context. Its target is unknown. Positive CCR7 selection of CD45RO-negative cells yielded the naive CD8 cells, and terminally differentiated effector memory CD45RA+ cells were excluded. These data originate in a study of shared clonotypes between healthy human individuals. Per the original data handling: Filtering differed because ImmunoSEQ produced junction-only sequences that carried no quality scores. TCRdb's copy holds only in-frame clones and misses some; the assay was immunoSEQ multiplex PCR. Clone size and the V and J calls come from that table; the DNA yielded D and trimming. The table has approximately 1.9 million clones, about 94% seen once. This CDR3 comprises 14 residues. CDR1 and CDR2 (germline): SGHRS, YFSETQ. V dropped 0 bases and J dropped 7 bases, with 14 bases sitting between them. Points from the study as a whole: Rarefaction gave evidence that sorted-subset sequencing remained incomplete despite large depth.

Input material: naive CD8+ T cells from PBMCs. The sequence came from a man aged 18 to 30 in good health. Some clones in this sample may be carry-over from other donors' samples. This chain connects TRBV5-1 to TRBJ2-7; D unresolved. Here the CDR3 reads CASSLELGSREQYF. Here the CDR3 DNA reads TGCGCCAGCAGCTTGGAATTGGGGTCTAGGGAGCAGTACTTC.